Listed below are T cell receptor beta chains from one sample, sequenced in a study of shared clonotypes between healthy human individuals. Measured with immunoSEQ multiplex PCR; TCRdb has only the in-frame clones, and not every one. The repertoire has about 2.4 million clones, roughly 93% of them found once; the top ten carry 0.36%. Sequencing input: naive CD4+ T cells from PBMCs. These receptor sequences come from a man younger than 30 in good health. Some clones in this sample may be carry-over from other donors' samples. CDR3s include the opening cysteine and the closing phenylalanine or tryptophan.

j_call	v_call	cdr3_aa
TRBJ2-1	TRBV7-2	CASSARTGGVGSYNEQFF
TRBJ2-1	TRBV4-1	CASTTTVGANYNEQFF
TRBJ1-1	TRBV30	CAWTVPWNTEAFF
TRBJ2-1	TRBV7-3	CASSLTSGSYEQFF
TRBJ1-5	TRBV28	CASSLLTGRGNQPQHF
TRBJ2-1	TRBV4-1	CASSQISPGLAGSYNEQFF
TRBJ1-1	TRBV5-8	CASSLGRADTEAFF
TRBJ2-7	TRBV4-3	CASSQDQYEMEQYF
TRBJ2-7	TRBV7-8	CASSFLVAAFPTGEQYF
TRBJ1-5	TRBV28	CASSFGDRNNQPQHF
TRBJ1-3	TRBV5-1	CASSAGSGTGNTIYF
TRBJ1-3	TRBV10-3	CAISESVVAGNTIYF
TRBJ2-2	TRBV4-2	CASSQDSAGSSGVNTGELFF
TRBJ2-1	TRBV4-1	CASSQGLAYYNEQFF
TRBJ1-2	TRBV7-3	CASSLTAGTVYGYTF
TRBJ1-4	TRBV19	CASTGSGGATNEKLFF
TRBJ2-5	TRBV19	CASSIGTGMSEETQYF